This TCR beta chain came from a study of blood T cell repertoires in COVID-19 (dated by TCRdb to 2018 to 2021). About the full investigation: The collaborator samples originated in the United States, Italy and Spain and spanned the acute and convalescent phases of COVID-19. The prospective study material was composed of cDNA or gDNA derived from T cells, B-cell-depleted T cells, or PBMCs. The dataset comprised deeply sampled blood TCRbeta repertoires from subjects exposed to, actively infected with, or recovered from COVID-19. The repertoires were released in a freely available public database meant as a resource for research on the immune response to SARS-CoV-2. The samples were drawn from two sources: the first 160 participants of the ongoing ImmuneRACE study, and 1,000 to 1,500 subjects contributed by 6 global collaborators. Sample metadata almost always included a de-identified subject ID, COVID-19 status, age in years and sex. Where available, HLA class I and class II types were taken from metadata supplied by the sample provider and were not determined by assay-based typing. The paper as a whole reports these results and caveats: Clinical and demographic metadata were provided uncurated, with the amount varying by source and participant.

With respect to this clone: The target of this receptor is not known. Base quality data are lacking; no much larger clone is found one base away.

Participants in the prospective study were enrolled through a virtual design, were aged roughly 18 to 100 years, and lived in 24 United States geographic areas. In the prospective study, participants were assigned to cohorts based on the clinical history participants reported in a screening survey and a study questionnaire. For ImmuneRACE Cohort 3, a participant was defined as recovered based on two consecutive negative NP/OP PCR tests, clearance by a healthcare professional, or resolution of symptoms. Each participant in the prospective study had whole blood, serum and a nasopharyngeal or oropharyngeal swab collected by mobile phlebotomists. Over a roughly two-month period, participants in the prospective study had the option of providing additional blood draws and questionnaires. Prospective study blood samples were shipped either frozen or at room temperature before DNA extraction. TCRbeta CDR3 regions were amplified from genomic DNA using the immunoSEQ Assay, a bias-controlled multiplex PCR. For the original study's pipeline: The number of nucleated cells in each sample was estimated from the amplification of reference gene primers within the assay. To quantify the absolute abundance of each unique TCRbeta CDR3 rearrangement, sequence reads were collapsed and filtered. For each sample, productive Simpson clonality was calculated by taking the square root of Simpson's diversity index across productive rearrangements. Held by TCRdb, this immuneACCESS table contains in-frame sequences only and omits some clones. Under half of the omission traces to an unresolved V gene where checked; the cause of the rest is unknown. V and J calls and clone size are as listed in that table; D and trimming were resolved from the DNA. The table for this sample lists 200,000 or so clones; 88% of them were counted only once. Clones ranked in the top ten supply under 3% of the sample.

Measured from the cysteine to the phenylalanine, the CDR3 is 16 residues long. The CDR3 DNA has 48 bases and is translated from base 1. CDR1 is given as SGDLS and CDR2 as YYNGEE, both from the germline V gene. Trimming leaves V shorter by 4 bases and J shorter by 3 bases, with the junction holding 10 bases beyond the gene matches. The sequence links TRBV9 to TRBJ2-3; 8 bases in the junction line up with TRBD1. The sample taken for sequencing was PBMCs or T cells enriched from blood (not recorded which). The TCR sequence derives from a woman in her 30s who had recovered from COVID-19. At the DNA level, the sequence is TGTGCCAGCAGCCCCTTTCAGGGGGCATGGACAGATACGCAGTATTTT. Its amino acids are CASSPFQGAWTDTQYF.